The T cell receptor (beta chain) described here comes from a study of a mutant IDH1 vaccine in newly diagnosed glioma (dated by TCRdb to the early 2020s). Some background on the complete study: Patients received eight vaccinations in weeks 1, 3, 5, 7, 11, 15, 19 and 23, corresponding to visits V03 through V10. In the chemotherapy-containing groups, vaccination started alongside temozolomide cycles, whereas in patients who had radiotherapy alone it started 4-6 weeks after radiotherapy. Before enrollment, most patients had been given radiochemotherapy with temozolomide as standard therapy, while the rest had received either radiotherapy alone or temozolomide alone. Peripheral blood samples were drawn at six visits, namely V03 (baseline), V05, V07, V10, V12 and V13. Of the approximately 34 patients who were treated, around 62% were male and 37.5% were female, and the mean age was about 40 years. For exploratory analyses, around 23 treated patients had longitudinal TCRB deep sequencing done wherever samples were available.

Libraries were prepared through the immunoSEQ multiplex PCR assay. Following the manufacturer's protocol, the hsTCRB Kit was used to amplify rearranged TCR beta chain sequences. An Illumina MiSeq was used to sequence the TCRB libraries. The original methods were these. Demultiplexing, trimming and gene mapping were performed with the kit vendor's proprietary platform. The table comes from immuneACCESS by way of TCRdb, which keeps in-frame sequences with V and J called. Part of the clones is missing from these tables; in studies checked, under half for an unresolved V gene and the rest for unknown reasons. V and J calls and clone size come straight from that table; D and trimming were deduced from the DNA. Within this sample are under 70,000 clones, with about 86% of them counted one time only. The ten top clones hold 6.5% to 8.5% of the sample. According to the study, the label for this sample's time point signals: week 5, during vaccination. A 20-mer mutant IDH1 peptide at 300 micrograms in Montanide made up each vaccine dose, which was injected subcutaneously together with topical imiquimod. Donors had newly diagnosed WHO grade 3 or 4 IDH1-mutant astrocytomas with loss of nuclear ATRX. The samples were drawn from NOA16, a multicentre, single-arm, open-label phase I trial in Germany that tested a mutant IDH1 peptide vaccine in humans for the first time. The DNeasy Blood and Tissue Kit was used to extract genomic DNA from EDTA blood for TCRB sequencing.

As for this clone: Its specific antigen is unknown. Qualities for individual bases were not recorded, and no much larger clone is one base off.

The full study reports these points: The authors stated that sample limitations prevented analyses of patient blood samples from being reproduced. Selection of PBMC samples for TCRB deep sequencing was based on availability. Across multiple MHC alleles, vaccine-induced immune responses were seen in approximately 93% of patients. Changes in the top peripheral T cell clonotypes picked up by TCRB sequencing did not appear to be linked to pseudoprogression.

For this chain, trimming is 5 bases at the V end and 7 bases at the J end, and the number of junction bases without a gene match is 13. Sequences MNHEY (CDR1) and SMNVEV (CDR2) are obtained from the germline V gene (reference sequence). Including the terminal cysteine and phenylalanine, the CDR3 comprises 15 residues. Only the CDR3 DNA is retained, 45 bases long and in frame from the first base. The source of this sequence is a woman between 50 and 59 years old with glioma. The receptor chain draws on TRBV27 and TRBJ1-2, with 7 bases matching TRBD1. Sequenced material: PBMCs, taken from a glioma patient whose treatment included an IDH1 peptide vaccine. The CDR3 reads CASSPRWDSLSGYTF. The DNA sequence is TGTGCCAGCAGTCCCCGATGGGACAGTCTGTCTGGCTACACCTTC.